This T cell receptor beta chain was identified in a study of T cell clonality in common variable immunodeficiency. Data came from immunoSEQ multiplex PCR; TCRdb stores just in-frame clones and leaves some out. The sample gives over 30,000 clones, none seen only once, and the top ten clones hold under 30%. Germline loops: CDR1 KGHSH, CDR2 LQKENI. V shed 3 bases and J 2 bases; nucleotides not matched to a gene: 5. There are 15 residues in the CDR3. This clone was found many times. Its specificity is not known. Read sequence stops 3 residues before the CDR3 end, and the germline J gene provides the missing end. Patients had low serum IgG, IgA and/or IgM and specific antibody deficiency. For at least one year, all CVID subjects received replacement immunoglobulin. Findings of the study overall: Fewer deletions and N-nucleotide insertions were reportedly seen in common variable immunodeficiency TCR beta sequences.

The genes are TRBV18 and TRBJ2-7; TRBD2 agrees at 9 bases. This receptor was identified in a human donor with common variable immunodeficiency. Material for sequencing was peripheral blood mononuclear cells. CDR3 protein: CASSPGLANTYEQYF. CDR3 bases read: TGTGCCAGCTCACCCGGACTAGCGAACACCTACGAG.